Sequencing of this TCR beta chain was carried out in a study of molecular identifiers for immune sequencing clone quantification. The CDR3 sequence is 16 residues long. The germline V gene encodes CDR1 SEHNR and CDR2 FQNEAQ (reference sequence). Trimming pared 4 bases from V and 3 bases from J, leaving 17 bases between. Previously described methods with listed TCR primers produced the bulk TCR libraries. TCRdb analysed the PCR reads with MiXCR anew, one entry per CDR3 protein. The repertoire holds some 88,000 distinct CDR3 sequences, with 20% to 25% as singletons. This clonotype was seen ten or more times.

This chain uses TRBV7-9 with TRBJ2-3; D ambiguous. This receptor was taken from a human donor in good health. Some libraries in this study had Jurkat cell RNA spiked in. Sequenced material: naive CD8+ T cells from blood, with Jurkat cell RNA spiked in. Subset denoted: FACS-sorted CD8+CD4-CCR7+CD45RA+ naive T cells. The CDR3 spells CASSSGPSAFTDTQYF. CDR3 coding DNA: TGTGCCAGCAGCTCCGGACCATCTGCTTTTACAGATACGCAGTATTTT.